The present entry profiles one T cell receptor (beta chain) with its context. This CDR3 region has 14 residues. Germline values: CDR1 SQVTM, CDR2 ANQGSEA. The record originates from a study of CXCR3-negative and CXCR3-positive naive CD8 T cells. UMI-labeled 5' RACE yielded the TRB cDNA libraries. Reprocessing the 5' RACE reads, TCRdb reports a single entry for every CDR3 protein and omits DNA. Here the sample table reports about 5,600 distinct CDR3 sequences. The clonotype comes from a human donor in good health. Some clones in this sample may be carry-over from other donors' samples. The chain couples TRBV29-1 to TRBJ2-1; TCRdb indicates TRBD2, and absent DNA this call remains unverified. The material sequenced was naive CXCR3- CD8+ T cells from blood. Documented subset: CD45RO-CCR7+CD27+CD95- naive CD8+ T cells lacking CXCR3 (TNR3-). The CDR3 protein is CSTREVAGGNEQFF.